The present entry profiles one TCR beta chain with its context. Original processing notes: It was from reference gene primer amplification that nucleated cell counts were estimated. Assay used: immunoSEQ multiplex PCR; TCRdb lists only in-frame clones, some missing. Clone size and V and J calls were adopted from that table, with D and trimming inferred from the DNA. The sample lists some 350,000 clones, 75% to 90% occurring once. The data originate from a study of blood T cell repertoires in COVID-19. In the study overall: COVID-19 samples, acute and convalescent, were from the United States, Italy and Spain.

The CDR3 totals 13 residues. Germline V gene data show CDR1 as SQVTM and CDR2 as ANQGSEA. V shed 7 bases and J 4 bases; nucleotides not matched to a gene: 7. The source is a woman aged 45 to 65 with COVID-19, enrolled during active disease. The specimen was peripheral blood. The chain links TRBV29-1 to TRBJ2-1; TRBD1 matches 7 bases. CDR3 in DNA: TGCAGCGCCAAGCTCAGGGGGTACAATGAGCAGTTCTTC. Translation: CSAKLRGYNEQFF.